The rows below give T cell receptor beta chains drawn from one sample of a study of T cell responses to AZD1222 COVID-19 vaccine. TCRdb's copy holds only in-frame clones and misses some; the assay was immunoSEQ multiplex PCR. The table lists 150,000 to 200,000 clones, 88% of them singletons, with roughly 26% in the top ten. The input for sequencing was peripheral blood, taken 28 days after the second AZD1222 dose. These receptors all come from an adult who received the AZD1222 COVID-19 vaccine. The CDR3 runs from the conserved cysteine through the conserved F or W. A D gene is named only where the DNA matches it firmly. Rows give clone size only sometimes, using once, few, many, or a class for an expanded clone.

clone size | J gene | V gene | D gene | CDR3 DNA | CDR3 protein
once | TRBJ2-2 | TRBV13 | . | TGTGCCAGCAGCTTGGGGCAGGCGGGCGGGGAGCTGTTTTTT | CASSLGQAGGELFF
. | TRBJ1-4 | TRBV15 | . | TGTGCCACCAGCAAGGGGGGGGGCAGCGATGAAAAACTGTTTTTT | CATSKGGGSDEKLFF
. | TRBJ1-1 | TRBV28 | TRBD1 | TGTGCCAGCAGGGGACAGGGGAGGACTGAAGCTTTCTTT | CASRGQGRTEAFF
. | TRBJ2-5 | TRBV28 | . | TGTGCCAGCCTCCAGGGGGGTCAAGAGACCCAGTACTTC | CASLQGGQETQYF
. | TRBJ1-1 | TRBV27 | . | TGTGCCAGCAGTCTGAAGGGAGGGACTGAAGCTTTCTTT | CASSLKGGTEAFF
. | TRBJ2-5 | TRBV24-1 | TRBD2 | TGTGCCACCAGTGATTCCGGACTAGCGGGAGTAAGGGAGACCCAGTACTTC | CATSDSGLAGVRETQYF
. | TRBJ2-7 | TRBV6-1 | . | TGTGCCAGCAGTGAGGGGTACGAGCAGTACTTC | CASSEGYEQYF
. | TRBJ1-3 | TRBV10-2 | . | TGCGCCAGCAGTGAGTGGGGAAACACCATATATTTT | CASSEWGNTIYF
. | TRBJ1-6 | TRBV9 | . | TGTGCCAGCACCTTGCGGGACGGGGAACCTAATTCACCCCTCCACTTT | CASTLRDGEPNSPLHF
. | TRBJ2-3 | TRBV28 | . | TGTGCCAGCAGTTTCCAATCTCGGGGATTGGGGACAGATACGCAGTATTTT | CASSFQSRGLGTDTQYF
once | TRBJ1-3 | TRBV19 | . | TGTGCCAGTAGTACGGGACCTGGAAACACCATATATTTT | CASSTGPGNTIYF
. | TRBJ2-7 | TRBV21-1 | . | TGTGCCAGCAGCAAGGCCTGGTCCTACGAGCAGTACTTC | CASSKAWSYEQYF
. | TRBJ2-3 | TRBV27 | TRBD2 | TGTGCCAGCGCCGGGACTAGCCGCACAGATACGCAGTATTTT | CASAGTSRTDTQYF
. | TRBJ1-6 | TRBV27 | . | TGTGCCAGCAGCCAGGGCGGAGGTAATTCACCCCTCCACTTT | CASSQGGGNSPLHF
. | TRBJ2-7 | TRBV10-3 | . | TGTGCCATCAGTGAGGCGGGCGCGGGCCGGAATGTTCACGAGCAGTACTTC | CAISEAGAGRNVHEQYF
few | TRBJ1-5 | TRBV10-2 | . | TGCGCCAGTACACAGGGAAGCGGTCAGCCCCAGCATTTT | CASTQGSGQPQHF
. | TRBJ2-5 | TRBV18 | TRBD1 | TGTGCCAGCTCACCTCCCACCGGGACAGGGCAGCAAGAGACCCAGTACTTC | CASSPPTGTGQQETQYF
. | TRBJ2-7 | TRBV29-1 | . | TGCAGCGTTGAGGGGGGTAGGTACGAGCAGTACTTC | CSVEGGRYEQYF
. | TRBJ1-4 | TRBV5-1 | . | TGCGCCAGCAGCCCGTCGGAGGGGCCCAATGAAAAACTGTTTTTT | CASSPSEGPNEKLFF
once | TRBJ1-3 | TRBV6-5 | . | TGTGCCAGCAGTTACAGGGCGGGCGGAAACACCATATATTTT | CASSYRAGGNTIYF
few | TRBJ2-1 | TRBV27 | TRBD2 | TGTGCCAGCAGTTTATTGACTAGCGGGAGGGCCTATCAGTTCTTC | CASSLLTSGRAYQFF
. | TRBJ2-7 | TRBV18 | TRBD2 | TGTGCCAGCTCACCGGGCGGGAGCGGGAGTTCCTACGAGCAGTACTTC | CASSPGGSGSSYEQYF
. | TRBJ1-1 | TRBV3-1/TRBV3-2 | . | TGTGCCAGCAGCCAAGATGATGGGTTGCAAGCTTTCTTT | CASSQDDGLQAFF
. | TRBJ2-7 | TRBV14 | . | TGTGCCAGCAGCCAAACATACCCTCCAGACTACGAGCAGTACTTC | CASSQTYPPDYEQYF
. | TRBJ2-7 | TRBV6-5 | . | TGTGCCAGCAGTTACGAGGGGGAACTTTCCTACGAGCAGTACTTC | CASSYEGELSYEQYF
. | TRBJ1-2 | TRBV7-2 | . | TGTGCCAGCAGCCGAGCCTATGGATACACCTTC | CASSRAYGYTF
. | TRBJ1-1 | TRBV6-5 | . | TGTGCCAGCAGTTCCGACCACCGAGCTTTCTTT | CASSSDHRAFF
. | TRBJ2-7 | TRBV28 | . | TGTGCCAGCAGTTTAACGGCTCCGCAAGTCCACGAGCAGTACTTC | CASSLTAPQVHEQYF
. | TRBJ2-1 | TRBV6-6 | . | TGTGCCAGCATGCGTGCGCTAGCTCTCAATGAGCAGTTCTTC | CASMRALALNEQFF
. | TRBJ1-1 | TRBV6-2/TRBV6-3 | TRBD1 | TGTGCCAGCAGTTACTTCAGGGGGGAAGCTTTCTTT | CASSYFRGEAFF
. | TRBJ1-2 | TRBV12-3/TRBV12-4 | . | TGTGCCAGCAGTTTTGGACAAAACTATGGCTACACCTTC | CASSFGQNYGYTF